These 8 T cell receptor beta chains share one sample of origin, sequenced in a study of blood T cells in healthy people across ages. Through a sample-barcoded 5' primer and a J-beta primer mix, a second PCR was run for roughly 6 to 11 cycles. One entry per CDR3 protein, called by TCRdb with MiXCR from the 5' RACE reads. The top ten clones hold 30% to 35% of a sample with about 680,000 distinct CDR3 sequences, approximately 50% of them seen once. Sequenced sample: blood. These receptors were taken from a woman aged 60-70 years in good health.

This clonotype was observed once. J is TRBJ2-1 and V is TRBV20-1; D remains unclear. This CDR3 contains 15 residues. Germline lookup yields CDR1 DFQATT and CDR2 SNEGSKA (reference sequence). V lost 1 base, J lost 2 bases, and 12 bases lay in between. The CDR3: CSARATGGTYNEQFF. CDR3 sequence (DNA): TGCAGTGCTAGAGCGACTGGTGGGACCTACAATGAGCAGTTCTTC.

This clonotype was seen more than once but under ten times. This chain connects TRBV20-1 to TRBJ2-5; no clear D. Trimming removed 6 bases at V and 9 bases at J, with 20 bases between. The CDR3 totals 13 residues. CDR1 is DFQATT and CDR2 is SNEGSKA in the germline V gene (reference sequence). The CDR3 nucleotides read TGCAGTGCCCGGCCCCCACCTTCCTATGCCCAGTACTTC. This gives the protein CSARPPPSYAQYF.

A remark on this clonotype: One end of the junction does not line up with germline, which may come from a read error. The chain employs TRBV7-9 and TRBJ1-6, with D possibly matching TRBD1 (5 bases). The V gene's germline CDR1 is SEHNR and CDR2 FQNEAQ (reference sequence). The CDR3 sequence is 14 residues long. CDR3 in DNA: TGTGTCAGCAGCTTCACAGGAGAAGGTTCACCCCTCCACTTT. It translates to CVSSFTGEGSPLHF.

This clonotype was picked up many times. The V call is TRBV7-2, the J call TRBJ2-3, with TRBD2 matching 7 bases. The CDR3 sequence is 15 residues long. The J segment lost 4 bases and the V segment lost 2 bases, leaving 6 bases of the junction unmatched. In germline, CDR1 is SGHTA, CDR2 FQGNSA. The CDR3 loop is CASSLMGGVSDTQYF. CDR3 nucleotides: TGTGCCAGCAGCTTAATGGGAGGGGTGTCAGATACGCAGTATTTT.

The chain joins TRBV20-1 to TRBJ2-7; TRBD2 agrees at 9 bases. The germline gives CDR1 DFQATT, CDR2 SNEGSKA (reference sequence). The CDR3 spans 13 residues. The J segment lost 3 bases and the V segment lost 8 bases, leaving 8 bases of the junction unmatched. The CDR3: CSCGGTSRYEQYF. The CDR3 DNA sequence: TGCAGTTGCGGAGGGACTAGCCGCTACGAGCAGTACTTC.

As concerns this clonotype: Sequence at one end of the junction differs from germline and may be a read error. V usage is TRBV18 and J usage is TRBJ1-2; D not resolved. The CDR3 contains 14 residues. Germline CDR1 reads KGHSH; CDR2 reads LQKENI. DNA of the CDR3: TGTGTCAGCTCACCACCAGCCGGGGACTATGGCTACACCTTC. Protein sequence: CVSSPPAGDYGYTF.

The chain employs TRBV20-1 and TRBJ2-1; the match to TRBD1 covers 11 bases. The CDR3 has 17 amino acids. CDR1 and CDR2 from the germline V gene are DFQATT and SNEGSKA (reference sequence). V lost 5 bases, J lost 2 bases, and 11 bases stayed unmatched. This CDR3 is CSALGTGGLFAYNEQFF. Here the CDR3 DNA reads TGCAGTGCTCTAGGGACAGGGGGTTTATTTGCCTACAATGAGCAGTTCTTC.

The chain links TRBV2 to TRBJ1-2; TRBD1 matches 7 bases. The CDR3 loop spans 15 amino acids. The germline CDR1 and CDR2 sequences are SNHLY and FYNNEI. V gave up 7 bases and J gave up 2 bases; unmatched junction bases: 10. CDR3 residues: CASNLDRNKNYGYTF. The DNA of the CDR3 is TGTGCCAGCAATTTGGACAGGAATAAGAACTATGGCTACACCTTC.